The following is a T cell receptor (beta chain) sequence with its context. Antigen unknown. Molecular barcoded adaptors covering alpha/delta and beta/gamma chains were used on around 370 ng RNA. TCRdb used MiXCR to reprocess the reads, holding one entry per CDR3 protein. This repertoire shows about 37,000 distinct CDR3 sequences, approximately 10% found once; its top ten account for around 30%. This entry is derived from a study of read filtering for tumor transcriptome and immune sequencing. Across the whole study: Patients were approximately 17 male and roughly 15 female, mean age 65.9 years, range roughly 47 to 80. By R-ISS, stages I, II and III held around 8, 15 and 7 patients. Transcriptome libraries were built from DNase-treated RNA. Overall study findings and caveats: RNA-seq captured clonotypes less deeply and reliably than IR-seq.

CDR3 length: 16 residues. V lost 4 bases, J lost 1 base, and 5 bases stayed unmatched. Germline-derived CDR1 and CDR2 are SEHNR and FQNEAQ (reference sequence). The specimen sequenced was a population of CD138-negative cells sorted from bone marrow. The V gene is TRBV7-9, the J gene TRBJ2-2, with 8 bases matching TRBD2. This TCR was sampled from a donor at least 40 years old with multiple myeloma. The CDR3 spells CASSSLAGQNTGELFF. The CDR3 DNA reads TGTGCCAGCAGCTCGTTAGCGGGGCAGAACACCGGGGAGCTGTTTTTT.